What follows are 31 T cell receptor beta chains derived from one specimen sequenced in a study of post-analysis software for immune sequencing data. Study-wide results and limits: Compared with controls, patients had more of 4 to 6 TRBV segments, including TRBV5-6, TRBV5-1 and TRBV20-1.

These receptors have no identified antigens. Unique molecular identifiers had been added to the TCR beta cDNA libraries. One entry per CDR3 protein results from TCRdb running MiXCR on the PCR reads. The sample carries around 700,000 distinct CDR3 sequences, 55% to 60% recorded once. The sequencing sample was made of blood. Receptors originate from a girl aged 2 to 10 with multiple sclerosis.

The V and J genes are TRBV29-1 and TRBJ1-5; 7 positions match TRBD1. Germline assignment: CDR1 SQVTM and CDR2 ANQGSEA. This CDR3 is 12 amino acids long. V trimming: 6 bases; J trimming: 4 bases; junction bases outside the gene matches: 3. The CDR3 nucleotides are TGCAGCGTAGGGGGCGAAAATCAGCCCCAGCATTTT. It specifies CSVGGENQPQHF.

This clonotype occurred a few times. V gene TRBV6-1 combines with J gene TRBJ2-7; D call uncertain. This CDR3 region has 14 residues. The V end was cut by 4 bases, the J end by 0 bases, with 10 bases between. Germline lookup yields CDR1 MNHNS and CDR2 SASEGT. The CDR3 DNA reads TGTGCCAGCAGTGGGGTCAGGAACTCCTACGAGCAGTACTTC. Protein sequence: CASSGVRNSYEQYF.

The rearrangement joins TRBV20-1 to TRBJ2-1; 8 nucleotides align to TRBD2. The CDR3 has 17 amino acids. Unmatched junction bases numbered 14, after V lost 0 bases and J lost 7 bases. Germline CDR1 reads DFQATT; CDR2 reads SNEGSKA (reference sequence). The CDR3 DNA reads TGCAGTGCTAGAGATTCGTCGGGGGGGCGTGGTATAAATGAGCAGTTCTTC. This gives the protein CSARDSSGGRGINEQFF.

This chain connects TRBV19 to TRBJ1-2; D possibly corresponds to TRBD1 (5 bases). The germline V gene encodes CDR1 LNHDA and CDR2 SQIVND (reference sequence). V lost 7 bases to trimming and J lost 4 bases, with 13 bases between them. The CDR3 is made up of 13 amino acids. The CDR3, as DNA: TGTGCCAGTACGAGGGGAATTAGCTATGGCTACACCTTC. Amino acid sequence: CASTRGISYGYTF.

The chain joins TRBV10-1 to TRBJ2-2; tentatively, D is TRBD1 (6 bases). This CDR3 spans 17 amino acids. Trimming removed 10 bases from V and 1 base from J, with 22 bases in between. Per the germline V gene, CDR1 is WNHNN and CDR2 is SYGVQD (reference sequence). The CDR3 DNA sequence: TGCGCCACCGGAACCCACCTGGCACAGGGGAACACCGGGGAGCTGTTTTTT. Its translation is CATGTHLAQGNTGELFF.

This chain joins TRBV4-3 and TRBJ2-4; 12 bases fit TRBD2. V was clipped by 1 base and J by 7 bases; unmatched bases: 2. In germline, CDR1 is LGHNA, CDR2 YSLEER. The CDR3 length is 15 residues. The CDR3 bases are TGCGCCAGCAGCCAAGCCCTAGCGGGGGGGAACATTCAGTACTTC. It encodes CASSQALAGGNIQYF.

The chain carries TRBV6-6 and TRBJ2-2; TRBD2 aligns across 7 bases. Trimming removed 5 bases from V and 7 bases from J; junction bases left unmatched: 4. The CDR3 has 13 amino acids. CDR1 is MNHNY, CDR2 SVGAGI, per germline (reference sequence). CDR3 DNA: TGTGCCAGCAGTCCCCCGGGGGGCGGGGAGCTGTTTTTT. Its protein product is CASSPPGGGELFF.

The chain carries TRBV10-2 and TRBJ2-5; D perhaps matches TRBD2 (6 bases). Gene TRBJ2-1 matches the end of the DNA better, so the J call may be wrong. Germline V gene sequence: CDR1 WSHSY, CDR2 SAAADI. The CDR3 is 13 residues long. CDR3 nucleotides: TGCGCCAGCAGTGAAAATAGCGGCCAGACCCAGTTCTTC. Its translation is CASSENSGQTQFF.

The rearrangement uses TRBV12-3 or TRBV12-4 and TRBJ1-2; D ambiguous. The CDR3 is made up of 14 amino acids. Trimming stripped 1 base from V and 7 bases from J, with 13 bases between. CDR3 sequence: CASSLGVQVPGYTF. The CDR3 coding sequence is TGTGCCAGCAGTTTAGGGGTGCAGGTTCCTGGCTACACCTTC.

This clonotype was picked up a small number of times. J is TRBJ2-3 and V is TRBV3-1, with D perhaps TRBD2 (6 bases). Germline CDR1 reads LGHDT; CDR2 reads YNNKEL (reference sequence). The CDR3 covers 14 residues. Between the trimmed V and J ends, which lost 1 base and 5 bases, there was a span of 10 bases. The CDR3 DNA is TGTGCCAGCAGCCAAGCGGGAGTGAAAGATACGCAGTATTTT. It is translated as CASSQAGVKDTQYF.

The chain carries TRBV7-2 and TRBJ1-4, with a possible D match to TRBD1 (6 bases). V lost 1 base, J lost 8 bases, and 14 bases lay in between. CDR3 length: 15 amino acids. Germline lookup yields CDR1 SGHTA and CDR2 FQGNSA. The CDR3 bases are TGTGCCAGCAGCTTAGATGGGGGCGCGGGCGAAAAACTGTTTTTT. Protein product: CASSLDGGAGEKLFF.

This clonotype has just a few counts. The chain has TRBV6-6 and TRBJ1-2; D is uncertain. Trimming shortened V by 2 bases and J by 2 bases, and 9 bases separated the two germline ends. Germline values: CDR1 MNHNY, CDR2 SVGAGI (reference sequence). The CDR3 runs 14 residues. The CDR3 DNA reads as TGTGCCAGCAGTTACGATGGCCTCAACTATGGCTACACCTTC. Encoded protein: CASSYDGLNYGYTF.

The genes are TRBV10-3 and TRBJ2-7; 13 nucleotides agree with TRBD2. CDR1 is ENHRY, CDR2 SYGVKD, per germline. V gave up 7 bases and J gave up 0 bases; unmatched junction bases: 15. CDR3 length: 19 amino acids. The CDR3 coding sequence is TGTGCCATCAAGGCATCCGTTGGACTAGCGGGAGAGGGCTCCTACGAGCAGTACTTC. Amino acid sequence: CAIKASVGLAGEGSYEQYF.

The chain recombines TRBV11-3 with TRBJ1-1; TRBD1 aligns across 7 bases. With 5 bases clipped from V and 1 base from J, the junction kept 13 bases outside the gene matches. The CDR3 spans 17 residues. CDR1 is SGHNT and CDR2 is YENEEA in the germline V gene. DNA for the CDR3: TGTGCCAGCAGCCCTCTTACAGGGGTCGCTCCGAACACTGAAGCTTTCTTT. Translation gives CASSPLTGVAPNTEAFF.

The chain links TRBV6-1 to TRBJ2-7; 9 bases agree with TRBD1. Germline V CDR1 and CDR2: MNHNS, SASEGT. V lost 0 bases, J lost 4 bases, and 4 bases stayed unmatched. The CDR3 is 15 amino acids. Here the CDR3 DNA reads TGTGCCAGCAGTGAAGCGGAAGACAGGGGGTACGAGCAGTACTTC. Protein: CASSEAEDRGYEQYF.

This clonotype was seen a handful of times. The chain joins TRBV12-3 or TRBV12-4 to TRBJ2-3; 9 positions agree with TRBD1. V lost 5 bases to trimming and J lost 2 bases; unmatched junction nucleotides: 8. The CDR3 runs 16 residues. The CDR3 is CASSQDRGRSTDTQYF. CDR3 nucleotide sequence: TGTGCCAGCAGTCAGGACAGGGGACGATCCACAGATACGCAGTATTTT.

The rearrangement uses TRBV9 and TRBJ2-3; 10 bases map to TRBD2. V gave up 4 bases and J gave up 5 bases; unmatched junction bases: 7. The CDR3 extends over 15 amino acids. Germline values: CDR1 SGDLS, CDR2 YYNGEE. CDR3 DNA: TGTGCCAGCAGCATGAGCGGGAGGGCCTTAGATACGCAGTATTTT. Translation gives CASSMSGRALDTQYF.

The chain recombines TRBV2 with TRBJ2-7; D perhaps matches TRBD1 (6 bases). The CDR3 contains 19 residues. Trimming left V 4 bases short and J 2 bases short, with 27 bases between. Germline CDR1 SNHLY, CDR2 FYNNEI. CDR3 sequence (DNA): TGTGCCAGCAGTGGAGTTGGGTGGATACGGGACACCTCAACCTACGAGCAGTACTTC. The encoded protein is CASSGVGWIRDTSTYEQYF.

Here the CDR3 DNA reads TGCAGCGTCCCGACAGGCTATGGCTACACCTTC. It encodes CSVPTGYGYTF. This rearrangement joins TRBV29-1 to TRBJ1-2; D might be TRBD1 (6 bases). With 6 bases removed from V and 4 bases from J, the gap between germline ends came to 9 bases. The CDR3 has 11 amino acids. Germline V gene data show CDR1 as SQVTM and CDR2 as ANQGSEA. The whole variable domain, filled in from reference TRBV29-1 and TRBJ1-2, reads SAVISQKPSRDICQRGTSLTIQCQVDSQVTMMFWYRQQPGQSLTLIATANQGSEATYESGFVIDKFPISRPNLTFSTLTVSNMSPEDSSIYLCSVPTGYGYTFGSGTRLTVV.

CDR3 coding DNA: TGCAGTGCCCTGACGGATTTCTATGGCTACACCTTC. Encoded protein: CSALTDFYGYTF. This chain connects TRBV20-1 to TRBJ1-2; D ambiguous. The CDR3 is 12 residues long. V was shortened by 6 bases and J by 4 bases, with 12 bases between the two germline ends. CDR1 is DFQATT, CDR2 SNEGSKA, per germline (reference sequence).

The gene calls are TRBV20-1 and TRBJ2-2; D gene uncertain. V lost 5 bases and J lost 7, with 14 bases in between. This CDR3 spans 13 amino acids. The germline CDR1 and CDR2 sequences are DFQATT and SNEGSKA (reference sequence). The CDR3 is CSARENVGGELFF. CDR3 nucleotide sequence: TGCAGTGCTCGTGAGAACGTTGGCGGGGAGCTGTTTTTT.

This clonotype was counted many times. CDR3 DNA: TGTGCCAGCAGCCCTACCGTGGCGGGCGAGCAGTACTTC. This codes for CASSPTVAGEQYF. This sequence joins TRBV27 and TRBJ2-7; perhaps TRBD2 as D (5 bases). This CDR3 region has 13 residues. The germline CDR1 and CDR2 sequences are MNHEY and SMNVEV (reference sequence). V was pared by 6 bases and J by 6 bases, with 15 bases between.

This clonotype was detected once. The chain combines TRBV27 with TRBJ2-7; D is perhaps TRBD1 (5 bases). Trimming cost V 2 bases and J 6 bases, with 11 bases left between them. Germline V gives CDR1 MNHEY, CDR2 SMNVEV (reference sequence). This CDR3 is 13 amino acids long. In nucleotides, the CDR3 is TGTGCCAGCAGTTTAGGTGGGGCAAGCGAGCAGTACTTC. Its translation: CASSLGGASEQYF.

This chain joins TRBV5-1 and TRBJ2-5, with 8 bases fitting TRBD1. V lost 2 bases, J lost 3 bases, and 6 bases stayed unmatched. Germline V lookup: CDR1 SGHRS, CDR2 YFSETQ. The CDR3 runs to 15 residues. This CDR3 is CASSFAGGREETQYF. CDR3 bases: TGCGCCAGCAGCTTCGCAGGGGGCCGCGAAGAGACCCAGTACTTC.

V usage is TRBV12-3 or TRBV12-4 and J usage is TRBJ2-1, with D unclear. The CDR3 sequence is 11 residues long. Trimming pared 8 bases from V and 6 bases from J, leaving 8 bases between. The CDR3 region is CASGVSNEQFF. The CDR3, as DNA: TGTGCCAGCGGAGTTTCCAATGAGCAGTTCTTC.

V and J are TRBV7-9 and TRBJ2-1; the match to TRBD2 covers 7 bases. V lost 6 bases and J lost 0; bases outside the gene matches: 11. The CDR3 is 17 amino acids. Germline CDR1 SEHNR, CDR2 FQNEAQ (reference sequence). The CDR3: CASRGGRGLSSYNEQFF. The CDR3 DNA follows: TGTGCCAGCAGGGGAGGGAGAGGGCTGAGCTCCTACAATGAGCAGTTCTTC.

The genes are TRBV29-1 and TRBJ1-4; TRBD1 aligns across 7 bases. Germline CDR1 is SQVTM and CDR2 is ANQGSEA. After removal of 5 bases from V and 8 bases from J, the junction contained 8 bases not matched to a gene. The CDR3 is 13 amino acids. The CDR3 region has the DNA TGCAGCGTTACCAGGGGGGGAGGCGAAAAACTGTTTTTT. Its translation is CSVTRGGGEKLFF.

The chain employs TRBV20-1 and TRBJ2-1; the match to TRBD2 covers 7 bases. CDR3 length: 15 amino acids. CDR1 is DFQATT, CDR2 SNEGSKA, per germline (reference sequence). V shed 3 bases, J shed 4 bases, and the junction held 9 bases outside the gene matches. The CDR3 coding sequence is TGCAGTGCTAGTCCCTCTAGCGGACCTTACAATGAGCAGTTCTTC. It is translated as CSASPSSGPYNEQFF.

V gene TRBV7-2 combines with J gene TRBJ2-3; 14 nucleotides line up with TRBD2. The CDR3 runs to 19 residues. CDR1 and CDR2 from the germline V gene are SGHTA and FQGNSA. The V gene end was trimmed by 7 bases and the J gene end by 5 bases; junction bases not matched to a gene: 17. CDR3 DNA sequence: TGTGCCAGCACCCCTGGAGGTCCTGGGGGACTAGCGGGGGTAGATACGCAGTATTTT. It translates to CASTPGGPGGLAGVDTQYF.

The rearrangement links TRBV18 to TRBJ2-3; D might be TRBD1 (5 bases). Germline values: CDR1 KGHSH, CDR2 LQKENI. Trimming pared 1 base from V and 2 bases from J, leaving 13 bases between. The length of the CDR3 is 16 residues. The CDR3 protein is CASSPRREGSTDTQYF. CDR3 DNA: TGTGCCAGCTCACCACGCAGGGAAGGTTCCACAGATACGCAGTATTTT.

The chain uses TRBV7-9 and TRBJ2-7; D is possibly TRBD2 (5 bases). The V and J ends lost 7 bases and 2 bases respectively, with 15 bases between them. The CDR3 has 14 amino acids. Germline V gene sequence: CDR1 SEHNR, CDR2 FQNEAQ (reference sequence). CDR3 in DNA: TGTGCCAGCAACGCCGAGGACGGGACCTACGAGCAGTACTTC. This gives the protein CASNAEDGTYEQYF. Together with reference TRBV7-9 and TRBJ2-7, the CDR3 gives the full variable domain: DTGVSQNPRHKITKRGQNVTFRCDPISEHNRLYWYRQTLGQGPEFLTYFQNEAQLEKSRLLSDRFSAERPKGSFSTLEIQRTEQGDSAMYLCASNAEDGTYEQYFGPGTRLTVT.